The sequence of this T cell receptor (beta chain) was determined in a study of identical twins. Each CDR3 protein gets one entry after TCRdb re-called the 5' RACE reads with MiXCR. In the table there are about 720,000 distinct CDR3 sequences, roughly 8% of which are singletons. Germline trimming cut 6 bases from V and 2 bases from J; bases unmatched to any gene: 8. The germline CDR1 and CDR2 sequences are SNHLY and FYNNEI. This CDR3 has 16 amino acids. The same sample was also studied in work on yellow fever vaccine responses in identical twins.

The sample consisted of PBMCs. The receptor's source is a woman aged 18-29 years in good health. The rearrangement links TRBV2 to TRBJ2-5; 11 bases align to TRBD1. The CDR3 region is CASRDLRDRGQETQYF. CDR3 in DNA: TGTGCCAGCAGAGACCTCCGGGACAGGGGGCAAGAGACCCAGTACTTC. The entire variable domain, with the rest obtained from reference TRBV2 and TRBJ2-5, is as follows: EPEVTQTPSHQVTQMGQEVILRCVPISNHLYFYWYRQILGQKVEFLVSFYNNEISEKSEIFDDQFSVERPDGSNFTLKIRSTKLEDSAMYFCASRDLRDRGQETQYFGPGTRLLVL.